The clone carrying this TCR beta chain has more than one count but fewer than ten. Its antigen is as yet unknown. Through a sample-barcoded 5' primer and a J-beta primer mix, a second PCR was run for roughly 6 to 11 cycles. Each cDNA molecule, via a template-switch adaptor with 12 random nucleotides, was tagged. TCRdb independently ran MiXCR on the 5' RACE reads; one entry per CDR3 protein. The table lists some 880,000 distinct CDR3 sequences, roughly 35% of them singletons. Per individual sample, total RNA of at least 5.5 micrograms was extracted. These data belong to a study of blood T cells in healthy people across ages. General study points: The diversity estimates, figures obtained from one million T cells, were considered underestimates.

This sequence was found in a man aged 18 to 29 in good health. Sample: blood.

CDR3 residues: CSVRWASTEAFF. Written as DNA, the CDR3 is TGCAGCGTTCGATGGGCCAGCACTGAAGCTTTCTTT. This rearrangement joins TRBV29-1 to TRBJ1-1; D is undetermined. CDR3 length: 12 amino acids. The germline CDR1 and CDR2 sequences are SQVTM and ANQGSEA. Trimming cost V 5 bases and J 4 bases, with 11 bases left between them.